This entry lists 19 T cell receptor beta chains sequenced from one sample in a study of response to subunit inactivated influenza vaccine. TCRdb fed the RT-PCR reads into MiXCR, producing one record per CDR3 protein. The table has 500,000 to 600,000 distinct CDR3 sequences, more than 15% seen once. This specimen was CD4+ T cells sorted from PBMCs, taken less than 25 months after vaccination. The receptors were sampled from a man aged 45 to 75 who received an inactivated influenza vaccine.

The table lists this clonotype with a few counts. V gene TRBV5-1 combines with J gene TRBJ2-3; D perhaps matches TRBD2 (6 bases). Trimming took off 1 base at V and 2 bases at J, with 11 bases between the two ends. CDR3 length equals 15 residues. Germline V gene lookup returns CDR1 SGHRS and CDR2 YFSETQ. CDR3 loop: CASSLIGGDTDTQYF. CDR3 nucleotide sequence: TGCGCCAGCAGCTTGATTGGCGGGGACACAGATACGCAGTATTTT.

This clonotype has only a few counts. The rearrangement joins TRBV11-2 to TRBJ2-7; no reliable D call. V was trimmed by 3 bases and J by 4 bases, leaving 4 bases between them. The CDR3 is made up of 11 amino acids. Germline V CDR1 and CDR2: SGHAT, FQNNGV. DNA of the CDR3: TGTGCCAGCAGCTTCAAGTACGAGCAGTACTTC. It encodes CASSFKYEQYF.

The chain employs TRBV10-3 and TRBJ2-3; 7 nucleotides line up with TRBD1. There are 15 residues in the CDR3. Germline loops: CDR1 ENHRY, CDR2 SYGVKD. The trim removed 5 bases at V and 3 bases at J, leaving 8 bases unmatched. The CDR3 DNA sequence: TGTGCCATCAGTAACAGACAGGGAGTGACAGATACGCAGTATTTT. This gives the protein CAISNRQGVTDTQYF.

The gene calls are TRBV7-8 and TRBJ1-4; 9 nucleotides align to TRBD1. Germline V CDR1 and CDR2: SGHVS, FQNEAQ. V gave up 5 bases and J gave up 6 bases; unmatched junction bases: 4. This CDR3 comprises 14 residues. The CDR3 DNA is TGTGCCAGCAGCCCTGGACAGGGGTATGAAAAACTGTTTTTT. It yields the protein CASSPGQGYEKLFF. Full variable domain (remainder filled in from reference TRBV7-8 and TRBJ1-4): GAGVSQSPRYKVAKRGQDVALRCDPISGHVSLFWYQQALGQGPEFLTYFQNEAQLDKSGLPSDRFFAERPEGSVSTLKIQRTQQEDSAVYLCASSPGQGYEKLFFGSGTQLSVL.

This clonotype has a handful of counts. J is TRBJ1-2 and V is TRBV7-2, with D hard to call. This CDR3 has 13 amino acids. The germline V gene has CDR1 SGHTA and CDR2 FQGNSA. V gave up 3 bases and J gave up 4 bases, with 9 bases separating them. For the CDR3, the DNA is TGTGCCAGCAGCTTTCGGCAGATCTATGGCTACACCTTC. Its protein product is CASSFRQIYGYTF.

The V gene is TRBV9, the J gene TRBJ1-3; D not certain. V was trimmed by 2 bases and J by 1 base, leaving 16 bases between them. CDR3 length: 17 amino acids. Germline CDR1 SGDLS, CDR2 YYNGEE. The CDR3 region is CASSVEADLGSGNTIYF. CDR3 sequence (DNA): TGTGCCAGCAGCGTCGAAGCAGACTTAGGGTCTGGAAACACCATATATTTT.

This clonotype showed up many times. This chain joins TRBV5-4 and TRBJ2-1, with a possible D match to TRBD2 (5 bases). Germline values: CDR1 SGHNT, CDR2 YYREEE (reference sequence). This CDR3 comprises 14 residues. Trimming took 0 bases from V and 12 from J, leaving 16 bases between them. The CDR3 protein is CASSLGASREGQFF. DNA for the CDR3: TGTGCCAGCAGCTTGGGAGCTTCGAGGGAAGGGCAGTTCTTC.

In its sample, this clonotype was seen many times. V and J are TRBV12-3 or TRBV12-4 and TRBJ2-5; 13 bases match TRBD2. There are 16 residues in the CDR3. Trimming cost V 4 bases and J 5 bases; bases outside gene matches: 7. The CDR3 DNA sequence: TGTGCCAGCAGTTCCTCACTAGCGGGAGGGCCCGAGACCCAGTACTTC. This codes for CASSSSLAGGPETQYF.

The chain is built from TRBV20-1 and TRBJ2-7, with 7 bases identical to TRBD1. Germline V gene lookup returns CDR1 DFQATT and CDR2 SNEGSKA (reference sequence). The CDR3 covers 14 residues. With V trimmed by 0 bases and J by 3 bases, 5 bases remained unmatched. The CDR3: CSARDVAGGYEQYF. The CDR3 DNA is TGCAGTGCTAGAGATGTGGCAGGGGGCTACGAGCAGTACTTC.

This clonotype was observed a handful of times. The rearrangement uses TRBV4-2 and TRBJ2-1; 10 nucleotides align to TRBD2. The junction had 12 bases not matched to a gene; V was cut back by 1 base and J by 3 bases. Germline loops: CDR1 LGHNA, CDR2 YNFKEQ. This CDR3 has 19 amino acids. The CDR3, as DNA: TGTGCCAGCAGCCAAGTTCTACTAGCGGGGAGCCCACTCTACAATGAGCAGTTCTTC. This sequence encodes CASSQVLLAGSPLYNEQFF.

This clonotype appeared many times. The chain uses TRBV20-1 and TRBJ2-3; D gene ambiguous. The CDR3 loop spans 12 amino acids. V was shortened by 0 bases and J by 2 bases, with 3 bases between the two germline ends. CDR1 and CDR2 (germline): DFQATT, SNEGSKA (reference sequence). The CDR3 loop reads CSARENTDTQYF. CDR3 sequence (DNA): TGCAGTGCTAGAGAAAACACAGATACGCAGTATTTT.

The rearrangement links TRBV4-3 to TRBJ2-3, with TRBD2 matching 8 bases. The ends lost 0 bases at V and 1 base at J; junction bases unmatched: 12. The germline gives CDR1 LGHNA, CDR2 YSLEER. CDR3 length equals 19 residues. The CDR3 nucleotides read TGCGCCAGCAGCCAAGAGGACCTTGGGGTAGCGGGGCGCACAGATACGCAGTATTTT. Its protein is CASSQEDLGVAGRTDTQYF.

This clonotype was seen repeatedly, ten times or more. This CDR3 reads CASSGFYEQYF. The CDR3 DNA sequence: TGTGCCAGCAGTGGCTTTTACGAGCAGTACTTC. The chain links TRBV13 to TRBJ2-7, with unresolved D. V lost 6 bases and J lost 4, with 7 bases in between. Germline CDR1 and CDR2: PRHDT and FYEKMQ (reference sequence). This CDR3 has 11 amino acids.

V gene TRBV5-1 combines with J gene TRBJ2-3, with TRBD2 matching over 15 bases. V shed 4 bases, J shed 3 bases, and the junction held 15 bases outside the gene matches. From germline, CDR1 is SGHRS and CDR2 YFSETQ. The CDR3 has 20 amino acids. The CDR3 spells CASSPGLAGGINTLTDTQYF. The CDR3 coding sequence is TGCGCCAGCAGCCCGGGACTAGCGGGAGGCATAAACACCTTAACAGATACGCAGTATTTT.

The CDR3 reads CASSYNRTNEKLFF. DNA of the CDR3: TGTGCCAGCAGTTACAATCGGACTAATGAAAAACTGTTTTTT. The chain couples TRBV6-2 or TRBV6-3 to TRBJ1-4; D gene unclear. The germline gives CDR1 MNHEY, CDR2 SVGEGT. The CDR3 length is 14 residues. Trimming left V 2 bases short and J 2 bases short, with 6 bases between.

The chain combines TRBV5-1 with TRBJ2-3; TRBD1 aligns across 7 bases. With V trimmed by 0 bases and J by 2 bases, 6 bases remained unmatched. Germline V gene sequence: CDR1 SGHRS, CDR2 YFSETQ. This CDR3 comprises 16 residues. DNA of the CDR3: TGCGCCAGCAGCTTGGCGGGACAGCAATCCACAGATACGCAGTATTTT. Translating gives CASSLAGQQSTDTQYF.

The rearrangement uses TRBV3-1 and TRBJ1-3; 8 nucleotides align to TRBD1. This CDR3 is built from 16 residues. The J segment lost 0 bases and the V segment lost 1 base, leaving 2 bases of the junction unmatched. Looked up from germline, CDR1 is LGHDT and CDR2 is YNNKEL (reference sequence). CDR3 coding DNA: TGTGCCAGCAGCCAAGGGACAGGGTACTCTGGAAACACCATATATTTT. The encoded protein is CASSQGTGYSGNTIYF.

This clonotype was observed at least ten times. The chain has TRBV6-2 or TRBV6-3 and TRBJ1-1; no clear D gene. This CDR3 is built from 11 residues. Germline loops: CDR1 MNHEY, CDR2 SVGEGT. Deletions cut 6 bases from V and 6 bases from J, with 8 bases between. CDR3 in DNA: TGTGCCAGCAGCCAATATGCTGAAGCTTTCTTT. Translating gives CASSQYAEAFF.

The chain uses TRBV20-1 and TRBJ2-7; 9 bases line up with TRBD2. The CDR3 is 14 amino acids. CDR1 and CDR2 from the germline V gene are DFQATT and SNEGSKA (reference sequence). After removal of 6 bases from V and 5 bases from J, the junction contained 11 bases not matched to a gene. In nucleotides, the CDR3 is TGCAGTGCGGCCTGGCCTAGCGGGATCCACGAGCAGTACTTC. Amino acid sequence: CSAAWPSGIHEQYF.